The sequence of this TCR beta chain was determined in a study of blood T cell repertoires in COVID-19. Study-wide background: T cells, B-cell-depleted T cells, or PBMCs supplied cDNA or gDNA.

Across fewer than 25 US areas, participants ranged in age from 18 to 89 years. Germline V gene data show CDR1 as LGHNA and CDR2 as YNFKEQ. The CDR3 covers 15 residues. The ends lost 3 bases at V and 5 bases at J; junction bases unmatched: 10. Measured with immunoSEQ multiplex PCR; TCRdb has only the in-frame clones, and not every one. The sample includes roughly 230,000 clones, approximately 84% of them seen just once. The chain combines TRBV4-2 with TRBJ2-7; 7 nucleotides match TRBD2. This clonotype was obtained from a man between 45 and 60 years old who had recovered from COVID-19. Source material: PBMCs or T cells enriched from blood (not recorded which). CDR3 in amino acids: CASSHGGVEGNEQYF. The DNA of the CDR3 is TGTGCCAGCAGCCATGGGGGGGTGGAGGGCAACGAGCAGTACTTC.